This TCR beta chain was recorded in a study of cytomegalovirus exposure and HLA in healthy donors. Germline CDR1 SGHAT, CDR2 FQNNGV. V lost 5 bases to trimming and J lost 8 bases; unmatched junction nucleotides: 10. The CDR3 is 16 amino acids. In the PCR, 60 Vbeta and 13 Jbeta primers were used. Sequenced by immunoSEQ multiplex PCR; TCRdb stores in-frame clones only, minus some. The table records over 55,000 clones, approximately 67% of them present only once. Sequencing input: PBMCs. This receptor was taken from a man between 40 and 49 years old in good health and CMV-seropositive. This chain links TRBV11-2 with TRBJ1-4, with 11 bases matching TRBD1. CDR3 in amino acids: CASSDGQGAPREKLFF. In nucleotides, the CDR3 is TGTGCCAGCAGCGACGGACAGGGGGCCCCTAGGGAAAAACTGTTTTTT.